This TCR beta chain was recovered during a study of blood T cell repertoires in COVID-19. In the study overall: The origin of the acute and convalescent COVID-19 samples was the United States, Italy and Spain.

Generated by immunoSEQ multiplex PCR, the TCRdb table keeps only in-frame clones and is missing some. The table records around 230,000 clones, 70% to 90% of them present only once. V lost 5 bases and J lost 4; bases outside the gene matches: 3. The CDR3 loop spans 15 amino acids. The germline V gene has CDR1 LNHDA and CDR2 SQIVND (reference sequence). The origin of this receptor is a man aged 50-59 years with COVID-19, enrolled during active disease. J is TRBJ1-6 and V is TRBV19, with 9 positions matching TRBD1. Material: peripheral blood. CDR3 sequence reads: CASSLGQGYNSPLHF. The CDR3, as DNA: TGTGCCAGTAGTTTGGGACAGGGATATAATTCACCCCTCCACTTT.